The TCR beta chain described here comes from a study of post-analysis software for immune sequencing data. Across the whole study: Relapsing-remitting, secondary progressive and progressive-relapsing multiple sclerosis courses were included.

Researchers reported that TCR beta cDNA libraries carried unique molecular identifiers. TCRdb fed the PCR reads into MiXCR, producing one record per CDR3 protein. This sample has roughly 650,000 distinct CDR3 sequences; roughly three fifths occur once, and the top ten carry 10% to 12%. A remark on this clonotype: Antigen unknown.

Notes on the study in general: F measure clustering grouped samples strongly by preparation batch. Relative to controls, patients had five TRBV segments at higher frequency, with TRBV5-6, TRBV5-1 and TRBV20-1 among these.

The CDR3 sequence is 13 residues long. The germline gives CDR1 SGHTA, CDR2 FQGTGA. V was trimmed by 5 bases and J by 4 bases, leaving 12 bases between them. Sequencing input: blood. This TCR was recovered from a girl between 2 and 10 years old with multiple sclerosis. The genes are TRBV7-3 and TRBJ2-7; no reliable D call. CDR3 loop: CASSEAFGYEQYF. CDR3 nucleotides: TGTGCCAGCAGCGAGGCTTTTGGGTACGAGCAGTACTTC.